This T cell receptor beta chain stems from a study of blood T cell repertoires in COVID-19. The overall study: Researchers got acute and convalescent COVID-19 samples from the United States, Italy and Spain. Sample material is recorded as cDNA or gDNA derived from T cells, B-cell-depleted T cells, or PBMCs.

The authors' processing: Amplified reference gene primers provided the basis for estimating nucleated cell counts. Sequenced by immunoSEQ multiplex PCR; TCRdb stores in-frame clones only, minus some. Clonal size and the V and J genes are those of that table, whereas D and trimming came from the DNA. The sample has fewer than 300,000 clones, 80% to 90% seen once. Grouping used clinical history reported by participants in a survey and questionnaire. The CDR3 runs to 15 residues. The ends were cut back, 4 bases at V and 4 bases at J, with 14 bases in the middle. Germline V gene data show CDR1 as SGHRS and CDR2 as YFSETQ.

The TCR sequence derives from a woman aged 25-40 years who had recovered from COVID-19. The rearrangement joins TRBV5-1 to TRBJ1-4; tentatively, D is TRBD1 (6 bases). Sequencing was performed on PBMCs or T cells enriched from blood (not recorded which). The CDR3 region is CASSTSGAINEKLFF. CDR3 sequence (DNA): TGCGCCAGCAGCACATCAGGGGCGATTAATGAAAAACTGTTTTTT.